One and the same sample provided the 3 T cell receptor beta chains below, sequenced in a study of T cell repertoires in cytomegalovirus infection. From the reads, TCRdb called clonotypes with MiXCR, one entry per CDR3 protein. The repertoire holds approximately 300,000 distinct CDR3 sequences, with roughly 25% as singletons. The antigens these receptors bind are not known. The sample consisted of cultured PBMCs, taken from culture after CMV antigen stimulation. These receptor sequences come from a human donor in good health (CMV status not recorded). Some clones in this sample may be carry-over from other donors' samples.

This clonotype was observed a single time. The rearrangement uses TRBV20-1 and TRBJ2-4; D is unresolved. This CDR3 has 10 residues. V was trimmed by 6 bases and J by 14 bases, leaving 14 bases between them. In germline, CDR1 is DFQATT, CDR2 SNEGSKA (reference sequence). CDR3 coding DNA: TGCAGTGCCCAGGCCCCGCCGGAGTACTTC. It encodes CSAQAPPEYF.

This chain uses TRBV19 with TRBJ1-5; unclear D gene. Germline V gene sequence: CDR1 LNHDA, CDR2 SQIVND (reference sequence). This CDR3 contains 14 residues. V shed 3 bases and J shed 7 bases, with 13 bases lying between them. CDR3 sequence reads: CASSIQGLEQPQHF. CDR3 sequence (DNA): TGTGCCAGTAGTATCCAAGGGTTAGAACAGCCCCAGCATTTT.

The chain combines TRBV27 with TRBJ2-1; 8 positions match TRBD2. The trim removed 8 bases at V and 9 bases at J, leaving 12 bases unmatched. Germline CDR1 is MNHEY and CDR2 is SMNVEV (reference sequence). This CDR3 is built from 14 residues. The DNA of the CDR3 is TGTGCCAGCTCGCCGGCCAGCGGGAGAGTTGAGCAGTTCTTC. It is translated as CASSPASGRVEQFF.